This T cell receptor (beta chain) was documented in a study of blood T cell repertoires in COVID-19. Across the study: PBMCs, B-cell-depleted T cells, or T cells provided the cDNA or gDNA that made up the material.

Methods used by the authors: Nucleated cell number was recorded as an estimate derived from reference gene primer amplification. TCRdb's copy holds only in-frame clones and misses some; the assay was immunoSEQ multiplex PCR. The V and J calls and clone size were taken over from that table, and D and trimming were inferred from the DNA. Here the sample spans around 100,000 clones, about nine tenths being singletons. Sequenced material: peripheral blood. The clonotype was recovered from a man aged 50 or older with acute or convalescent COVID-19.

CDR3 sequence reads: CASSQQKSSGNTIYF. The CDR3 coding sequence is TGTGCCAGTAGCCAACAGAAGAGCTCTGGAAACACCATATATTTT. The chain combines TRBV19 with TRBJ1-3; D not resolved. CDR3 length equals 15 residues. V was trimmed by 6 bases and J by 0 bases, leaving 12 bases between them. From germline, CDR1 is LNHDA and CDR2 SQIVND (reference sequence).